What follows describes a single T cell receptor beta chain. Its antigen is not known. This record belongs to a study of cytomegalovirus exposure and HLA in healthy donors. Study findings and constraints: Per a prior analysis, the majority of TCR beta V segments were productive roughly 87% or roughly 30% of the time. On later analysis, the bulk of CMV-associated TCR beta chains appeared to be HLA-restricted. HLA alleles were associated with roughly 17,000 TCR beta sequences in a later analysis at 0.05 false discovery rate. Later analysis identified a missense DCLRE1C variant that was linked to TCR beta V- and J-gene trimming.

The CDR3 totals 14 residues. Germline V gene data show CDR1 as SNHLY and CDR2 as FYNNEI. Trimming removed 5 bases from V and 3 bases from J; junction bases left unmatched: 3. PCR used 60 Vbeta primers and 13 Jbeta primers. Libraries were prepared by immunoSEQ multiplex PCR; TCRdb keeps only in-frame clonotypes and omits some of them. Of about 160,000 clones listed, roughly 80% are singletons. Source material: PBMCs. The chain recombines TRBV2 with TRBJ2-7; 11 bases are a match to TRBD2. The clonotype originates from a woman in her forties or fifties in good health and CMV-seronegative. CDR3 protein: CASSLAGGNYEQYF. The CDR3 bases are TGTGCCAGCAGTCTAGCGGGAGGAAACTACGAGCAGTACTTC.